This TCR beta chain was identified during a study of blood T cell repertoires in COVID-19. Study summary: PBMCs, B-cell-depleted T cells, or T cells provided the cDNA or gDNA that made up the material.

In its sample, this clone was seen once. The protocol was immunoSEQ multiplex PCR, while the TCRdb copy is restricted to in-frame clones and leaves out a portion. The repertoire consists of 250,000 or so clones, with more than 80% occurring once and the leading ten covering around 3%. CDR1 and CDR2 (germline): LNHDA, SQIVND (reference sequence). The CDR3 totals 16 residues. V shed 3 bases and J 0 bases; nucleotides not matched to a gene: 7. The sequenced material came from peripheral blood. This sequence originates from a woman aged 25 to 39 with active or convalescent COVID-19. The rearrangement joins TRBV19 to TRBJ1-1; 7 bases are shared with TRBD1. CDR3 amino acids: CASSISGQLMNTEAFF. The CDR3 coding sequence is TGTGCCAGTAGTATTTCGGGACAGCTAATGAACACTGAAGCTTTCTTT.